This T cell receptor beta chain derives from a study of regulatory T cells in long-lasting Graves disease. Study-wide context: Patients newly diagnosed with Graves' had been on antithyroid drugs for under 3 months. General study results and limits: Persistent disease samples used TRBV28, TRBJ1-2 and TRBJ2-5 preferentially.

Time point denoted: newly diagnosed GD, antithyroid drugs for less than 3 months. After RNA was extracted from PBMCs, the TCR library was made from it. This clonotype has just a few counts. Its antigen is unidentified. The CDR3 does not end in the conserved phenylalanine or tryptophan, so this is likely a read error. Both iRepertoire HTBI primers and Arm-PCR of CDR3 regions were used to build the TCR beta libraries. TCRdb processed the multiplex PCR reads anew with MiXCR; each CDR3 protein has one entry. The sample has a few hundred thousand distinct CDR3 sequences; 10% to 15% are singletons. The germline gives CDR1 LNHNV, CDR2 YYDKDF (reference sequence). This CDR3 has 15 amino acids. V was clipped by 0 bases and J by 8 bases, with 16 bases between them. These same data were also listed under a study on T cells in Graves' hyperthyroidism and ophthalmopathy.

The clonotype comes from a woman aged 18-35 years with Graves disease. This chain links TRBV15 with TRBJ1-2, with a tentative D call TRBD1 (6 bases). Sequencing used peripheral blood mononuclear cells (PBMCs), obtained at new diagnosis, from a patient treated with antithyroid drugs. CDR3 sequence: CATSRDSPTGQGYTS. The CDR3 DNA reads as TGTGCCACCAGCAGAGATTCCCCCACAGGGCAGGGCTACACCTCC.